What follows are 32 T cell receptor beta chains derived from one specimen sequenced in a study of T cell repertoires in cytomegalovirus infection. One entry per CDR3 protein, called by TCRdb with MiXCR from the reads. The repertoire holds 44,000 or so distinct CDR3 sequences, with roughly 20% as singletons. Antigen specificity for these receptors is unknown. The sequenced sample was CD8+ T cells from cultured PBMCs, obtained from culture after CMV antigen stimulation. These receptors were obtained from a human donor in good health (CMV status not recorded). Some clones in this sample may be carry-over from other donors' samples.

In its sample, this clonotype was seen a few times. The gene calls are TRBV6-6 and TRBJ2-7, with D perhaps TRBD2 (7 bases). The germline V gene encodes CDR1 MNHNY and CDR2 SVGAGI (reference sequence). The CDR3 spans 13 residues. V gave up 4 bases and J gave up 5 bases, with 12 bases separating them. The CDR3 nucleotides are TGTGCCAGCAGTTTAGGGGGGGCGGACGAGCAGTACTTC. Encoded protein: CASSLGGADEQYF.

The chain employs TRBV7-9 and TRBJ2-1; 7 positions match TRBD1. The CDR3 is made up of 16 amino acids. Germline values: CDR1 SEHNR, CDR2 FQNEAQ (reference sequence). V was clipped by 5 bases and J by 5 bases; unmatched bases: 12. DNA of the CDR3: TGTGCCAGCAGCCCAAAAACAGGGGATTCGGACAATGAGCAGTTCTTC. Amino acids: CASSPKTGDSDNEQFF.

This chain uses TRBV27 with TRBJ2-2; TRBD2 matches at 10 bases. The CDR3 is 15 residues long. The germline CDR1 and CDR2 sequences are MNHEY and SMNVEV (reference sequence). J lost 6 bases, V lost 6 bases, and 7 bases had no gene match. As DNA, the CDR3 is TGTGCCAGCAGCGAGACTAGCGGGCTCGCCGGGGAGCTGTTTTTT. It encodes CASSETSGLAGELFF.

CDR3 nucleotides: TGTGCCAGCAGCCCCCGTACACACGAGCAGTACTTC. Protein sequence: CASSPRTHEQYF. The chain links TRBV7-2 to TRBJ2-7, with unresolved D. The CDR3 runs to 12 residues. V was pared by 5 bases and J by 5 bases, with 10 bases between. Germline V lookup: CDR1 SGHTA, CDR2 FQGNSA.

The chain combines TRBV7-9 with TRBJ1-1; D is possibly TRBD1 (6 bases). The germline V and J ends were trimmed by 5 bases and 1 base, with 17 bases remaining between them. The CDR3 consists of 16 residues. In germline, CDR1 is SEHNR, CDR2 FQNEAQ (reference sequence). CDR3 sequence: CASSPPEGGQNTEAFF. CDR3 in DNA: TGTGCCAGCAGCCCCCCTGAGGGGGGGCAGAACACTGAAGCTTTCTTT.

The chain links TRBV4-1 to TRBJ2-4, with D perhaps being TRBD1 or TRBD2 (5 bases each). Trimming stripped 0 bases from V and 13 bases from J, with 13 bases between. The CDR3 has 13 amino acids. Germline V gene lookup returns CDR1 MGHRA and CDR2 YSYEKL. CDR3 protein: CASSQDKGRQQYF. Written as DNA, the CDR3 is TGCGCCAGCAGCCAAGATAAGGGACGCCAGCAGTACTTC.

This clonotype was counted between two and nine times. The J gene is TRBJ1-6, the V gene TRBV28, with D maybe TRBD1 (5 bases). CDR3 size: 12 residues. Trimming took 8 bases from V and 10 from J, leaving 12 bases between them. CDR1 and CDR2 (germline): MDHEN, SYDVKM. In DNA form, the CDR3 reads TGTGCCAGCGGGGGGTCGGGGTCACCCCTCCACTTT. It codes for CASGGSGSPLHF. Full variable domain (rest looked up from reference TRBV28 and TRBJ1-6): DVKVTQSSRYLVKRTGEKVFLECVQDMDHENMFWYRQDPGLGLRLIYFSYDVKMKEKGDIPEGYSVSREKKERFSLILESASTNQTSMYLCASGGSGSPLHFGNGTRLTVT.

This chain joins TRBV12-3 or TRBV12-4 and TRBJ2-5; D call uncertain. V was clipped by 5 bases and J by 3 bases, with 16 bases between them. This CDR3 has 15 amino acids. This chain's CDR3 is CASSPEPLMKETQYF. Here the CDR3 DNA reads TGTGCCAGCAGTCCTGAACCTCTAATGAAAGAGACCCAGTACTTC.

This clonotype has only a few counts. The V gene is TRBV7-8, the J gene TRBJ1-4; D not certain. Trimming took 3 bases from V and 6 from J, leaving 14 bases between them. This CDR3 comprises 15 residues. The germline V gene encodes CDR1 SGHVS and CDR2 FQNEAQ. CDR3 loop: CASSLENGPYEKLFF. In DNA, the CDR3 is TGTGCCAGCAGCTTGGAAAACGGGCCATATGAAAAACTGTTTTTT.

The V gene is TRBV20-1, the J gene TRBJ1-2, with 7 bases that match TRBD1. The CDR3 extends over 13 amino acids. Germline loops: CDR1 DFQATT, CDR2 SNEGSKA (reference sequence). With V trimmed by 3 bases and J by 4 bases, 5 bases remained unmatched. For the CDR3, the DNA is TGCAGTGCTAGGGGGAACAGGGGCTATGGCTACACCTTC. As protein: CSARGNRGYGYTF.

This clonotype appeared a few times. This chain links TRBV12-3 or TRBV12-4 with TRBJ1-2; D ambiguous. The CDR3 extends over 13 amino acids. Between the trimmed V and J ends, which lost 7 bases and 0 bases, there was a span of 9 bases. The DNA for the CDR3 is TGTGCCAGCACGGGAAGCGCTAACTATGGCTACACCTTC. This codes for CASTGSANYGYTF.

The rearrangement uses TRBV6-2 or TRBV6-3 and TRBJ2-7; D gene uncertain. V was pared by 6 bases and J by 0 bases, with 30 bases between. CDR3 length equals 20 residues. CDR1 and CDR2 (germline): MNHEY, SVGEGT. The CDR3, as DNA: TGTGCCAGCAGCCGGCCCCCGACTGCCCATAGAGCGTGGGACTCCTACGAGCAGTACTTC. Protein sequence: CASSRPPTAHRAWDSYEQYF.

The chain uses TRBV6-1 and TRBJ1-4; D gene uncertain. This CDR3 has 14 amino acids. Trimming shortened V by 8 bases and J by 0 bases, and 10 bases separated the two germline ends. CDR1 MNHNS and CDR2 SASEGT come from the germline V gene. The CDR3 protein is CASGTGATNEKLFF. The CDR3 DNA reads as TGTGCCAGCGGCACGGGAGCAACTAATGAAAAACTGTTTTTT.

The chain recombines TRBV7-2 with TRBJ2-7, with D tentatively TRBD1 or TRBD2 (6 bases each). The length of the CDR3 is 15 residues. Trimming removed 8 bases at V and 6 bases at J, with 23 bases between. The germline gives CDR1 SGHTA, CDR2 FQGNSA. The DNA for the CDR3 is TGTGCCAGCGACTCATCCCGGGGGTGGGGGCCCGAGCAGTACTTC. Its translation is CASDSSRGWGPEQYF.

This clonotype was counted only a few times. CDR3 sequence: CASSTGQTSQPQHF. Written as DNA, the CDR3 is TGTGCCAGCAGTACCGGACAGACAAGCCAGCCCCAGCATTTT. The V and J genes are TRBV6-1 and TRBJ1-5; possible D gene TRBD1, 6 bases. This CDR3 is 14 amino acids long. Trimming took off 5 bases at V and 7 bases at J, with 15 bases between the two ends. CDR1 is MNHNS, CDR2 SASEGT, per germline.

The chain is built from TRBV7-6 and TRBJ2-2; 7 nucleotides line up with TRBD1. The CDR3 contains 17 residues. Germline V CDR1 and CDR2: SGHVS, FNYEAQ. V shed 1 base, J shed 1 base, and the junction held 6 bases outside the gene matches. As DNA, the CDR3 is TGTGCCAGCAGCTTAGTGGACAGGTGGTTGAACACCGGGGAGCTGTTTTTT. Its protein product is CASSLVDRWLNTGELFF.

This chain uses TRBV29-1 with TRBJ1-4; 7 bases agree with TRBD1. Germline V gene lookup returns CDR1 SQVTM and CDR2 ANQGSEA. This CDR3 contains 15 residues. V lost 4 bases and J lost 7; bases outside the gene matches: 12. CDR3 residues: CSVAFERGLSEKLFF. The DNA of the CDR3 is TGCAGCGTTGCATTCGAAAGGGGGCTAAGTGAAAAACTGTTTTTT.

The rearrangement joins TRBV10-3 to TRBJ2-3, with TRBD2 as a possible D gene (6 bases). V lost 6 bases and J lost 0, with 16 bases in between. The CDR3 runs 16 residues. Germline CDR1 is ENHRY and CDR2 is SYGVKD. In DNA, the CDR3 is TGTGCCATCAGGGGGACTGGACGTTCTAGCACAGATACGCAGTATTTT. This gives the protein CAIRGTGRSSTDTQYF.

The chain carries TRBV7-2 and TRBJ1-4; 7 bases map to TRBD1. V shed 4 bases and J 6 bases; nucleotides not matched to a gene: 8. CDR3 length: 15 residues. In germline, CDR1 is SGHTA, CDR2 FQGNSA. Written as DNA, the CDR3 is TGTGCCAGCAGCTACACAGGGGTTTGGGATGAAAAACTGTTTTTT. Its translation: CASSYTGVWDEKLFF.

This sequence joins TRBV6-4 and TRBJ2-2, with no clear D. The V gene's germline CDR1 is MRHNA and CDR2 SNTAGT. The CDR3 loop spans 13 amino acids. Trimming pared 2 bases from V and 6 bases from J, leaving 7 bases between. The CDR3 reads CASSDRAAGELFF. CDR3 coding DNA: TGTGCCAGCAGTGACAGGGCGGCCGGGGAGCTGTTTTTT.

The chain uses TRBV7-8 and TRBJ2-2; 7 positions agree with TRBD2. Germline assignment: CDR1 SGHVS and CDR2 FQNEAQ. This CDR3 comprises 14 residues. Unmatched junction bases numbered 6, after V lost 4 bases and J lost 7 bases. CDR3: CASSSSGTGGELFF. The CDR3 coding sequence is TGTGCCAGCAGCTCAAGCGGGACCGGCGGGGAGCTGTTTTTT.

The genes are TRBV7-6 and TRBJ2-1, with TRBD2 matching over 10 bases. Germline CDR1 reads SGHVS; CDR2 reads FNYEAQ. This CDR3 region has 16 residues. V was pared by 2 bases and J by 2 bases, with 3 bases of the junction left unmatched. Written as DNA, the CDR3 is TGTGCCAGCAGCTTAATTAGCGGGGGGACCTACAATGAGCAGTTCTTC. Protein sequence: CASSLISGGTYNEQFF.

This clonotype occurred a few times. CDR3 in DNA: TGCGCCAGCAGCCACCAGGGGGACATTAAGGTTTTCTTT. Translation: CASSHQGDIKVFF. The chain uses TRBV4-3 and TRBJ1-1; TRBD1 aligns across 7 bases. After removal of 3 bases from V and 13 bases from J, the junction contained 11 bases not matched to a gene. Germline V gives CDR1 LGHNA, CDR2 YSLEER. CDR3 length equals 13 residues.

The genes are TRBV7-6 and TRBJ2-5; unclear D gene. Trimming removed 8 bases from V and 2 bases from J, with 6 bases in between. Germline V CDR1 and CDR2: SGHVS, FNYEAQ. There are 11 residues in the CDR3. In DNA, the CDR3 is TGTGCCAGCTGCCTACAAGAGACCCAGTACTTC. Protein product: CASCLQETQYF.

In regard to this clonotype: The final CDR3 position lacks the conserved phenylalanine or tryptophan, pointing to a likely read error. The CDR3 loop is CASSYNTHNEQFL. The CDR3 bases are TGCGCCAGCAGCTACAACACCCACAATGAGCAGTTCTTA. This rearrangement joins TRBV5-1 to TRBJ2-1, with unresolved D. This CDR3 region has 13 residues. The V end was cut by 3 bases, the J end by 5 bases, with 9 bases between. Germline loops: CDR1 SGHRS, CDR2 YFSETQ.

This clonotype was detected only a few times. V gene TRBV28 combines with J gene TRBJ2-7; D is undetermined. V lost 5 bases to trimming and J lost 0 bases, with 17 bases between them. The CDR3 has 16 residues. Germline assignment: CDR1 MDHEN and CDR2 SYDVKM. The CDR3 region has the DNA TGTGCCAGCAGTCCTGCGACAACCCCGAGCTCCTACGAGCAGTACTTC. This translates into CASSPATTPSSYEQYF.

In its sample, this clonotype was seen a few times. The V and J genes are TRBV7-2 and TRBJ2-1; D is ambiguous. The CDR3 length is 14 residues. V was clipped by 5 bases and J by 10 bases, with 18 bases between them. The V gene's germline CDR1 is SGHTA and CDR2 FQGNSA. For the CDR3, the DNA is TGTGCCAGCAGCCCGACGCCGCCTCCGGACGAGCAGTTCTTC. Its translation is CASSPTPPPDEQFF.

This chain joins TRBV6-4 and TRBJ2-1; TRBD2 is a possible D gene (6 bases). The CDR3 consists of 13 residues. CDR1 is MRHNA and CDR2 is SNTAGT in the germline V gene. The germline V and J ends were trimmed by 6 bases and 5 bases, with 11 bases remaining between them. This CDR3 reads CASSQRANNEQFF. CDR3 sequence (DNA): TGTGCCAGCAGCCAGCGGGCAAACAATGAGCAGTTCTTC.

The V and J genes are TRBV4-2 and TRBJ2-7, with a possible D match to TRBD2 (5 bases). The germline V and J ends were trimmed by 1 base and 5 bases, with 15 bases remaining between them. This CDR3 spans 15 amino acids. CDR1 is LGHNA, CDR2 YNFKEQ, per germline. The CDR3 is CASSQAVEGSDEQYF. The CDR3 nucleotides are TGTGCCAGCAGCCAAGCAGTAGAGGGTAGCGACGAGCAGTACTTC.

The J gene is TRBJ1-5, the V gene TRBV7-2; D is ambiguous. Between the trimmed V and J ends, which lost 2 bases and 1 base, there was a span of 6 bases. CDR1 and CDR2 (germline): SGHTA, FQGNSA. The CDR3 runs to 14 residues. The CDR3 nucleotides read TGTGCCAGCAGCTTACTAGGGAGCAATCAGCCCCAGCATTTT. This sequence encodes CASSLLGSNQPQHF.

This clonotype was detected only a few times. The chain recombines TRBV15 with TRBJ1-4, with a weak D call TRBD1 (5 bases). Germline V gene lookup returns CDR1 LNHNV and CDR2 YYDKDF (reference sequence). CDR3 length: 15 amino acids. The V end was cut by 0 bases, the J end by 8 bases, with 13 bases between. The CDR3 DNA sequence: TGTGCCACCAGCAGAGAAACGGGGGGAGGCGAAAAACTGTTTTTT. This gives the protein CATSRETGGGEKLFF.

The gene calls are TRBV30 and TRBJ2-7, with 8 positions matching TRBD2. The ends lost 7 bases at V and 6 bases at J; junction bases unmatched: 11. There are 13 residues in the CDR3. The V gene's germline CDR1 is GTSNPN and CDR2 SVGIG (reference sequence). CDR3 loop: CASTGTSYIEQYF. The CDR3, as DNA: TGTGCCTCGACCGGGACTAGTTATATCGAGCAGTACTTC.